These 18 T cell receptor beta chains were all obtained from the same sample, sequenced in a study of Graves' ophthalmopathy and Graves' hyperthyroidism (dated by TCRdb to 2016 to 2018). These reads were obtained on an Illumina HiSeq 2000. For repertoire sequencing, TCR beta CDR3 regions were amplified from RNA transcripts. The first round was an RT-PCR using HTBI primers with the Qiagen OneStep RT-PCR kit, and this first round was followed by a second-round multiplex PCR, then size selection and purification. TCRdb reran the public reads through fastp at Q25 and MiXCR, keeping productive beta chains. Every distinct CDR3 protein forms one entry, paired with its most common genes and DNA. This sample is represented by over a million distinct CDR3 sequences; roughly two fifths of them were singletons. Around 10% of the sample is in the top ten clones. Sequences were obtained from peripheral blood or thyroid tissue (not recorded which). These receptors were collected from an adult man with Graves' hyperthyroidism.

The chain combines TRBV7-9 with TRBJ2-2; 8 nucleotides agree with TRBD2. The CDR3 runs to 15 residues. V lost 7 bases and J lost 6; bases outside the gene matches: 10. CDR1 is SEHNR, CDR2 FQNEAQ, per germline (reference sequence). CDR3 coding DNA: TGTGCCAGCAACCAAGCGGGAGTTCTCCCCGGGGAGCTGTTTTTT. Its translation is CASNQAGVLPGELFF.

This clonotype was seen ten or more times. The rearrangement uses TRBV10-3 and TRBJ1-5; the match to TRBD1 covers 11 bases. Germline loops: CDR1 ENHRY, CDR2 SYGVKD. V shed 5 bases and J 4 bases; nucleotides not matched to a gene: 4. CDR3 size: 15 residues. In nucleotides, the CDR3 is TGTGCCATCAGTAGTGGGACAGGGGGAAATCAGCCCCAGCATTTT. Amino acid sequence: CAISSGTGGNQPQHF.

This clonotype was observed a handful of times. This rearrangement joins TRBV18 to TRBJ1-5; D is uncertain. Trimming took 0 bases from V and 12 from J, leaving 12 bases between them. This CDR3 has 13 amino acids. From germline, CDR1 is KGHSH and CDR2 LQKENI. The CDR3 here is CASSPPDVGYQHF. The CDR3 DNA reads TGTGCCAGCTCACCACCTGATGTAGGGTACCAGCATTTT. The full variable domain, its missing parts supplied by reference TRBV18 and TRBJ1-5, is NAGVMQNPRHLVRRRGQEARLRCSPMKGHSHVYWYRQLPEEGLKFMVYLQKENIIDESGMPKERFSAEFPKEGPSILRIQQVVRGDSAAYFCASSPPDVGYQHFGDGTRLSIL.

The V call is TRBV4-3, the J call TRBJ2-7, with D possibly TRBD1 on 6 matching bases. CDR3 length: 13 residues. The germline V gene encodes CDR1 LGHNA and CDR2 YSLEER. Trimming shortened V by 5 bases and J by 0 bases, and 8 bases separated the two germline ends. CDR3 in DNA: TGCGCCAGCAGCGGGGACATCTCCTACGAGCAGTACTTC. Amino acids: CASSGDISYEQYF.

The CDR3 loop reads CASSERDRRYNEQFF. CDR3 DNA sequence: TGTGCCAGCAGCGAACGGGACAGACGCTACAATGAGCAGTTCTTC. The rearrangement links TRBV7-2 to TRBJ2-1; 7 bases match TRBD1. The V segment lost 5 bases and the J segment 3 bases; nucleotides outside the gene matches: 7. CDR3 length equals 15 residues. Per germline, CDR1 SGHTA and CDR2 FQGNSA. The full variable domain, completed using reference TRBV7-2 and TRBJ2-1, is GAGVSQSPSNKVTEKGKDVELRCDPISGHTALYWYRQSLGQGLEFLIYFQGNSAPDKSGLPSDRFSAERTGGSVSTLTIQRTQQEDSAVYLCASSERDRRYNEQFFGPGTRLTVL.

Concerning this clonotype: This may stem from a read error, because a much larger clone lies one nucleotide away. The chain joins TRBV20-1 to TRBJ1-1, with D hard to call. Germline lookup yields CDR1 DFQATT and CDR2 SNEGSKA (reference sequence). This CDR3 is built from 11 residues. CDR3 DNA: TGCAGTGCTAGAGGGGGTAGTGTATTTGGCTTT. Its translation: CSARGGSVFGF.

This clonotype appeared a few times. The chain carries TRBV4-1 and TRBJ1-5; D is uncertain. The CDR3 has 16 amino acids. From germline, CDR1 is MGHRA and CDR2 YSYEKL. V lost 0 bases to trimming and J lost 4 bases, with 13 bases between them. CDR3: CASSQDEGRRNQPQHF. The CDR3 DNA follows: TGCGCCAGCAGCCAAGATGAGGGCCGGAGGAATCAGCCCCAGCATTTT.

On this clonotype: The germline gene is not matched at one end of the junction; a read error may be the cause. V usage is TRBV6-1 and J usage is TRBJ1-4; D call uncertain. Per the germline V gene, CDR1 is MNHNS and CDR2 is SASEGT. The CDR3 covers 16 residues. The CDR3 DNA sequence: TGTGGCAGCAGTGAAGCGCTTCAACCACCGGGTGAAAAACTGTTTTTT. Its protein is CGSSEALQPPGEKLFF.

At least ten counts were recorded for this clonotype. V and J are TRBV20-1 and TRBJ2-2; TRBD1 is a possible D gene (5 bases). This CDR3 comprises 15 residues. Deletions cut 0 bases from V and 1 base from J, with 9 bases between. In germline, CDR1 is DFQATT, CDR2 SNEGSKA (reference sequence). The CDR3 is CSARDRVKNTGELFF. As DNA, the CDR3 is TGCAGTGCTAGAGACAGGGTAAAGAACACCGGGGAGCTGTTTTTT.

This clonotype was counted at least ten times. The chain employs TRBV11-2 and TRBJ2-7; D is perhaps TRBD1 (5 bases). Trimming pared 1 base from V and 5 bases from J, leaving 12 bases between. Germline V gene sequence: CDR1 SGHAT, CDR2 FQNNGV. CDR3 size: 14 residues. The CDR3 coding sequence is TGTGCCAGCAGCTTAGGACGCAGGGTCCACGAGCAGTACTTC. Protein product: CASSLGRRVHEQYF.

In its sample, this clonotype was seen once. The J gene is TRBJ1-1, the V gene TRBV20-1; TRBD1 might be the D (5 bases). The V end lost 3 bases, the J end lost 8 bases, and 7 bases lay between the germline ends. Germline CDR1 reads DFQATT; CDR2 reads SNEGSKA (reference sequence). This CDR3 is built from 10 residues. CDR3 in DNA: TGCAGTGCTAGGGGACTAGAAGCTTTCTTT. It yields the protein CSARGLEAFF.

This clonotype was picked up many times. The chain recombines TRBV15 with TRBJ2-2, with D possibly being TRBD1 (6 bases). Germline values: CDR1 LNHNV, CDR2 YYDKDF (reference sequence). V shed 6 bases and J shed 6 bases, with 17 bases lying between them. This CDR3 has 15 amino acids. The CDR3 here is CATRSGRQVAGELFF. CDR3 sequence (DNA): TGTGCCACCAGATCCGGAAGACAGGTCGCCGGGGAGCTGTTTTTT.

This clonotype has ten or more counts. In DNA form, the CDR3 reads TGCGCCAGCAGGGGGGGGTACCAAGAGACCCAGTACTTC. Translated, it gives CASRGGYQETQYF. The gene calls are TRBV4-1 and TRBJ2-5, with TRBD2 identical over 7 bases. Per the germline V gene, CDR1 is MGHRA and CDR2 is YSYEKL. The junction had 1 base not matched to a gene; V was cut back by 6 bases and J by 0 bases. The CDR3 consists of 13 residues.

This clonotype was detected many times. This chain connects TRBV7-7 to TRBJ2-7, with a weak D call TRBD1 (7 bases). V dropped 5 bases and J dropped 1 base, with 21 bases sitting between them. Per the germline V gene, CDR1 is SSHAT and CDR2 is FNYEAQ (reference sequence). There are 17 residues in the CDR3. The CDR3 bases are TGTGCCAGCAGCGACAGAACAAGACAGGGAGGTTCCTACGAGCAGTACTTC. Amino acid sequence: CASSDRTRQGGSYEQYF.

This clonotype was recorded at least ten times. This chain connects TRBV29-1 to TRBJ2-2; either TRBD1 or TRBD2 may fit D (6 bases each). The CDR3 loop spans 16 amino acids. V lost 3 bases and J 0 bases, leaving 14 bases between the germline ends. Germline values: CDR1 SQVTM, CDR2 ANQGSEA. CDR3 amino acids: CSVDPGRGPNTGELFF. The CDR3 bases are TGCAGCGTTGACCCCGGTCGGGGGCCGAACACCGGGGAGCTGTTTTTT.

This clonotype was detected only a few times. As DNA, the CDR3 is TGTGCCAGCAGCTTGGGCGGGACAGCCCGTGTACCCGGGGAGCTGTTTTTT. Encoded protein: CASSLGGTARVPGELFF. The chain has TRBV5-8 and TRBJ2-2; TRBD1 might be the D (7 bases). Germline V gene data show CDR1 as SGHTS and CDR2 as YDEGEE. V was cut by 0 bases and J by 6 bases, with 18 bases left in between. The CDR3 has 17 amino acids.

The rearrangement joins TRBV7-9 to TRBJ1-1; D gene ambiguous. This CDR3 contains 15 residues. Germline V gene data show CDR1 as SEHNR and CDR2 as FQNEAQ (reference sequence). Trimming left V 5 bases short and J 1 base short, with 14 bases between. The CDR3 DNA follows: TGTGCCAGCAGCCCCTCTAGAGAGGGGAACACTGAAGCTTTCTTT. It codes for CASSPSREGNTEAFF.

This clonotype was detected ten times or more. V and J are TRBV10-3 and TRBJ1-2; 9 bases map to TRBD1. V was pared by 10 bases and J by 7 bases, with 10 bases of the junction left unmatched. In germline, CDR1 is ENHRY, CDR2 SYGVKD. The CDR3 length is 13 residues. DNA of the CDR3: TGTGCCACGGGGACAGGGTTACCTACTGGCTACACCTTC. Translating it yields CATGTGLPTGYTF.